This TCR beta chain was sequenced during a study of blood T cell repertoires in COVID-19. The V gene lost 1 base and the J gene lost 0 bases, with 7 bases spanning the gap. In germline, CDR1 is GTSNPN, CDR2 SVGIG (reference sequence). The CDR3 is 14 amino acids. Original analysis: Estimation of nucleated cell counts was performed using reference gene primer amplification. The method was immunoSEQ multiplex PCR; TCRdb's version includes in-frame clones alone and lacks a portion of them. That table gives V, J and clone size, and the DNA gave D and trimming. The repertoire holds fewer than 250,000 clones, with 65% to 90% as singletons.

The sequenced sample consisted of peripheral blood. This sequence originates from a woman aged 70 to 79 with acute or convalescent COVID-19. V gene TRBV30 combines with J gene TRBJ1-5; the D is unclear. CDR3 sequence (DNA): TGTGCCTGGAGTGACAGTTATAGCAATCAGCCCCAGCATTTT. Translated, it gives CAWSDSYSNQPQHF.